A single sample gave rise to the 23 T cell receptor beta chains below, sequenced in a study of yellow fever vaccine responses in identical twins. Using its own MiXCR run on the RT-PCR reads, TCRdb lists one record per CDR3 protein. The table records about 13,000 distinct CDR3 sequences, roughly four fifths of them present only once. The specimen comprised T cells from blood (PBMCs), unsorted or a sorted subset (not recorded which), sampled before or after yellow fever vaccination (not recorded which). The receptors shown here come from a woman younger than 35 who received the yellow fever vaccine.

The chain employs TRBV7-2 and TRBJ2-7; the D is unclear. This CDR3 has 14 residues. CDR1 and CDR2 (germline): SGHTA, FQGNSA. V lost 1 base, J lost 0 bases, and 7 bases lay in between. The CDR3 nucleotides are TGTGCCAGCAGCTTAGGTCTACTCTCCTACGAGCAGTACTTC. Its protein is CASSLGLLSYEQYF.

This clonotype was seen a single time. J is TRBJ2-7 and V is TRBV7-3; 10 nucleotides line up with TRBD2. Trimming took 7 bases from V and 1 from J; bases not matched to a gene: 7. Germline lookup yields CDR1 SGHTA and CDR2 FQGTGA. The length of the CDR3 is 15 residues. The CDR3 here is CASNLGLAVSYEQYF. CDR3 bases: TGTGCCAGCAACCTTGGACTAGCGGTTTCCTACGAGCAGTACTTC.

V and J are TRBV4-2 and TRBJ2-5, with D possibly being TRBD1 or TRBD2 (5 bases each). V gave up 7 bases and J gave up 1 base, with 16 bases separating them. The CDR3 is 15 amino acids. Germline V gives CDR1 LGHNA, CDR2 YNFKEQ. The CDR3 protein is CASNLQTGTQETQYF. The CDR3, as DNA: TGTGCCAGCAACCTACAGACCGGGACCCAAGAGACCCAGTACTTC.

The rearrangement links TRBV7-9 to TRBJ1-1; possible D gene TRBD1, 5 bases. The V and J ends lost 3 bases and 2 bases respectively, with 7 bases between them. The CDR3 is 13 residues long. Germline V gene lookup returns CDR1 SEHNR and CDR2 FQNEAQ (reference sequence). CDR3 nucleotides: TGTGCCAGCAGCTTCGGGGCTAACACTGAAGCTTTCTTT. This encodes CASSFGANTEAFF.

The chain has TRBV10-3 and TRBJ2-7; 14 nucleotides agree with TRBD2. The V gene's germline CDR1 is ENHRY and CDR2 SYGVKD. This CDR3 has 14 amino acids. V shed 6 bases and J 6 bases; nucleotides not matched to a gene: 4. CDR3 in amino acids: CAIRGLAGASEQYF. The CDR3 nucleotides read TGTGCCATCAGGGGACTAGCGGGAGCCAGCGAGCAGTACTTC.

The chain links TRBV6-1 to TRBJ2-7, with D hard to call. V was cut by 6 bases and J by 4 bases, with 13 bases left in between. The CDR3 consists of 13 residues. CDR1 and CDR2 from the germline V gene are MNHNS and SASEGT. CDR3 in amino acids: CASRPVYVYEQYF. CDR3 in DNA: TGTGCCAGCAGACCCGTTTATGTATACGAGCAGTACTTC.

The chain is built from TRBV4-1 and TRBJ2-1; TRBD2 agrees at 8 bases. The J segment lost 7 bases and the V segment lost 2 bases, leaving 10 bases of the junction unmatched. Germline lookup yields CDR1 MGHRA and CDR2 YSYEKL. This CDR3 spans 16 amino acids. In DNA form, the CDR3 reads TGCGCCAGCAGCCAACCACGTGGCGGGGGGCAGAATGAGCAGTTCTTC. Translating gives CASSQPRGGGQNEQFF.

The V call is TRBV11-1, the J call TRBJ2-4, with 7 bases matching TRBD1. The CDR3 loop spans 14 amino acids. CDR1 and CDR2 from the germline V gene are SGHAT and FQDESV (reference sequence). Losses at the gene ends were 5 bases for V and 8 bases for J; bases not matched to a gene: 9. CDR3 DNA: TGTGCCAGCAGCCCCCTCGGACAGGCCCACATTCAGTACTTC. Its protein is CASSPLGQAHIQYF.

The chain has TRBV18 and TRBJ2-1; D might be TRBD1 (6 bases). In germline, CDR1 is KGHSH, CDR2 LQKENI. The germline V and J ends were trimmed by 4 bases and 2 bases, with 15 bases remaining between them. The length of the CDR3 is 16 residues. Here the CDR3 DNA reads TGTGCCAGCTCACTTGCCTACAGGGTCACCTACAATGAGCAGTTCTTC. Its protein is CASSLAYRVTYNEQFF.

V is TRBV12-3 or TRBV12-4 and J is TRBJ1-1; 7 positions match TRBD1. Germline trimming cut 5 bases from V and 0 bases from J; bases unmatched to any gene: 0. There are 13 residues in the CDR3. The CDR3 bases are TGTGCCAGCAGTACAGGGGTGAACACTGAAGCTTTCTTT. This codes for CASSTGVNTEAFF.

V gene TRBV20-1 combines with J gene TRBJ2-7, with TRBD2 matching over 9 bases. Germline V gene lookup returns CDR1 DFQATT and CDR2 SNEGSKA (reference sequence). The ends lost 1 base at V and 2 bases at J; junction bases unmatched: 6. The CDR3 runs 15 residues. CDR3 DNA: TGCAGTGCTAGAGGTCTCTTAGCGGGGGCCTACGAGCAGTACTTC. Its protein is CSARGLLAGAYEQYF.

The genes are TRBV18 and TRBJ2-7; no definite D call. Trimming pared 6 bases from V and 1 base from J, leaving 10 bases between. Germline CDR1 KGHSH, CDR2 LQKENI. This CDR3 spans 13 amino acids. In DNA form, the CDR3 reads TGTGCCAGCTCCAGTTGGGATTCCTACGAGCAGTACTTC. It specifies CASSSWDSYEQYF. The entire variable domain, with the rest obtained from reference TRBV18 and TRBJ2-7, is as follows: NAGVMQNPRHLVRRRGQEARLRCSPMKGHSHVYWYRQLPEEGLKFMVYLQKENIIDESGMPKERFSAEFPKEGPSILRIQQVVRGDSAAYFCASSSWDSYEQYFGPGTRLTVT.

The chain uses TRBV12-3 or TRBV12-4 and TRBJ2-7; a possible D gene is TRBD1 (5 bases). Trimming stripped 4 bases from V and 2 bases from J, with 9 bases between. The CDR3 is 13 amino acids. The CDR3 DNA sequence: TGTGCCAGCAGTTCCGAACAGGCCTACGAGCAGTACTTC. This codes for CASSSEQAYEQYF.

This clonotype was detected a few times. The chain links TRBV11-1 to TRBJ2-7, with 10 nucleotides matching TRBD1. Germline V lookup: CDR1 SGHAT, CDR2 FQDESV (reference sequence). The trim removed 4 bases at V and 7 bases at J, leaving 25 bases unmatched. The length of the CDR3 is 20 residues. The CDR3 is CASSSHSSGTGVSDAEEQYF. The CDR3 coding sequence is TGTGCCAGCAGCTCCCATTCCTCCGGGACAGGGGTCTCTGATGCGGAAGAGCAGTACTTC.

This clonotype was seen a few times. The CDR3 loop reads CASSLQRGGMIINEQFF. CDR3 in DNA: TGTGCCAGCAGCTTGCAAAGGGGCGGAATGATCATCAATGAGCAGTTCTTC. The genes are TRBV11-3 and TRBJ2-1, with D perhaps TRBD1 (5 bases). CDR1 is SGHNT and CDR2 is YENEEA in the germline V gene. This CDR3 comprises 17 residues. Trimming pared 3 bases from V and 6 bases from J, leaving 21 bases between.

The chain combines TRBV3-1 with TRBJ2-7; TRBD1 is a possible D gene (5 bases). Germline CDR1 and CDR2: LGHDT and YNNKEL (reference sequence). V dropped 5 bases and J dropped 3 bases, with 17 bases sitting between them. The CDR3 is made up of 15 amino acids. The CDR3: CASSTRARALYEQYF. CDR3 nucleotides: TGTGCCAGCAGCACCCGGGCCAGGGCTCTCTACGAGCAGTACTTC.

The V and J genes are TRBV29-1 and TRBJ2-5; 8 positions agree with TRBD1. The CDR3 length is 14 residues. Germline CDR1 is SQVTM and CDR2 is ANQGSEA. With 2 bases clipped from V and 6 bases from J, the junction kept 8 bases outside the gene matches. CDR3 protein: CSVESPDRVKTQYF. CDR3 in DNA: TGCAGCGTTGAAAGTCCGGACAGGGTGAAGACCCAGTACTTC.

The V and J genes are TRBV6-4 and TRBJ1-2; 8 nucleotides agree with TRBD1. The CDR3 has 17 amino acids. Losses at the gene ends were 4 bases for V and 4 bases for J; bases not matched to a gene: 14. Germline lookup yields CDR1 MRHNA and CDR2 SNTAGT. The CDR3: CASSGYLPGQEIYGYTF. The CDR3 coding sequence is TGTGCCAGCAGTGGATACCTGCCGGGACAGGAAATCTATGGCTACACCTTC.

The chain is built from TRBV7-9 and TRBJ1-1; TRBD1 is a possible D gene (5 bases). This CDR3 is built from 13 residues. The V end lost 7 bases, the J end lost 4 bases, and 13 bases lay between the germline ends. In germline, CDR1 is SEHNR, CDR2 FQNEAQ (reference sequence). The CDR3 nucleotides are TGTGCCAGCACCCCGGGGGTGTCCACTGAAGCTTTCTTT. Residues: CASTPGVSTEAFF.

This chain connects TRBV7-2 to TRBJ2-3; D uncertain. Germline V gene data show CDR1 as SGHTA and CDR2 as FQGNSA. The V end lost 0 bases, the J end lost 7 bases, and 8 bases lay between the germline ends. The CDR3 spans 13 residues. CDR3: CASSLAGGYTQYF. The CDR3 DNA sequence: TGTGCCAGCAGCTTAGCGGGTGGCTATACGCAGTATTTT.

This chain joins TRBV11-2 and TRBJ2-7; D uncertain. The germline V gene has CDR1 SGHAT and CDR2 FQNNGV. The CDR3 is 11 residues long. V dropped 5 bases and J dropped 12 bases, with 14 bases sitting between them. The chain's CDR3 is CASSPASIPYF. The CDR3 bases are TGTGCCAGCAGCCCCGCTAGTATTCCGTACTTC. The whole variable domain, remainder taken from reference TRBV11-2 and TRBJ2-7, is EAGVAQSPRYKIIEKRQSVAFWCNPISGHATLYWYQQILGQGPKLLIQFQNNGVVDDSQLPKDRFSAERLKGVDSTLKIQPAKLEDSAVYLCASSPASIPYFGPGTRLTVT.

The J gene is TRBJ2-5, the V gene TRBV12-3 or TRBV12-4; no firm D call. V was pared by 8 bases and J by 7 bases, with 17 bases between. CDR3 size: 13 residues. CDR3 nucleotide sequence: TGTGCCAGCCGGTCGGCAGAAGTTGGGACCCAGTACTTC. Protein: CASRSAEVGTQYF.

This rearrangement joins TRBV11-2 to TRBJ2-1; TRBD2 aligns across 10 bases. With 5 bases clipped from V and 4 bases from J, the junction kept 8 bases outside the gene matches. Germline V gene lookup returns CDR1 SGHAT and CDR2 FQNNGV. This CDR3 region has 16 residues. CDR3 nucleotide sequence: TGTGCCAGCAGCCTCGGGATAGCGGGGGGTTACAATGAGCAGTTCTTC. It codes for CASSLGIAGGYNEQFF.